Shown below are 20 T cell receptor beta chains from a single sample sequenced in a study of shared clonotypes between healthy human individuals. Produced via immunoSEQ multiplex PCR; TCRdb's table is partial and in-frame only. The sample carries over 2 million clones, 85% to 95% recorded once. The sample comprised naive CD4+ T cells sorted from blood. Regarding subset: CD45RA+ positively selected. These receptors all stem from a man younger than 30 in good health.

The chain couples TRBV2 to TRBJ2-7, with 8 positions matching TRBD1. Germline-derived CDR1 and CDR2 are SNHLY and FYNNEI. The trim removed 6 bases at V and 3 bases at J, leaving 10 bases unmatched. This CDR3 is built from 15 residues. This CDR3 is CASRLDRGYVYEQYF. CDR3 DNA: TGTGCCAGCAGACTTGACAGGGGATATGTCTACGAGCAGTACTTC. The complete variable domain, with remaining parts taken from reference TRBV2 and TRBJ2-7, reads EPEVTQTPSHQVTQMGQEVILRCVPISNHLYFYWYRQILGQKVEFLVSFYNNEISEKSEIFDDQFSVERPDGSNFTLKIRSTKLEDSAMYFCASRLDRGYVYEQYFGPGTRLTVT.

The chain is built from TRBV6-7 and TRBJ1-5, with 7 nucleotides matching TRBD1. TRBV6-7 is noted as an ORF with a role that remains uncertain. The V segment lost 7 bases and the J segment 0 bases; nucleotides outside the gene matches: 12. CDR3 length equals 17 residues. The CDR3 nucleotides are TGTGCCAGCATTTTGACAGGGCACAAAGATAGCAATCAGCCCCAGCATTTT. Translation gives CASILTGHKDSNQPQHF.

The rearrangement joins TRBV7-2 to TRBJ1-1, with D uncertain. The germline V gene has CDR1 SGHTA and CDR2 FQGNSA. This CDR3 is 16 amino acids long. Trimming removed 6 bases at V and 0 bases at J, with 17 bases between. The CDR3 protein is CASSLDRRTMNTEAFF. Written as DNA, the CDR3 is TGTGCCAGCAGTCTGGACCGACGAACCATGAACACTGAAGCTTTCTTT.

This clone was detected many times. The chain joins TRBV14 to TRBJ1-1; D is unclear. Per the germline V gene, CDR1 is SGHDN and CDR2 is FVKESK. Trimming took off 1 base at V and 5 bases at J, with 14 bases between the two ends. The CDR3 is 15 amino acids. The CDR3 nucleotides read TGTGCCAGCAGCCAAGTTGGTGAGTGGAGGACTGAAGCTTTCTTT. Protein sequence: CASSQVGEWRTEAFF.

The rearrangement links TRBV13 to TRBJ1-2; maybe TRBD1 (5 bases). The ends were cut back, 0 bases at V and 2 bases at J, with 13 bases in the middle. Germline V lookup: CDR1 PRHDT, CDR2 FYEKMQ (reference sequence). The CDR3 length is 16 residues. CDR3 loop: CASSLGGLYTNYGYTF. The CDR3 coding sequence is TGTGCCAGCAGCTTAGGGGGACTCTATACGAACTATGGCTACACCTTC.

The chain recombines TRBV7-6 with TRBJ2-1; 8 bases align to TRBD2. The V segment lost 3 bases and the J segment 2 bases; nucleotides outside the gene matches: 3. This CDR3 region has 15 residues. CDR1 SGHVS and CDR2 FNYEAQ come from the germline V gene. CDR3 protein: CASSFSGSAYNEQFF. The CDR3 DNA is TGTGCCAGCAGCTTCAGCGGGAGCGCCTACAATGAGCAGTTCTTC.

Only one count was recorded for this clone. The rearrangement joins TRBV6-5 to TRBJ2-2; D is uncertain. This CDR3 has 15 residues. Germline assignment: CDR1 MNHEY and CDR2 SVGAGI. V dropped 0 bases and J dropped 6 bases, with 11 bases sitting between them. CDR3 in DNA: TGTGCCAGCAGTTACTCGTGGGCTGAACCCGGGGAGCTGTTTTTT. It codes for CASSYSWAEPGELFF.

The chain recombines TRBV10-3 with TRBJ2-7; possible D gene TRBD1, 6 bases. The CDR3 runs to 14 residues. From germline, CDR1 is ENHRY and CDR2 SYGVKD. Trimming cost V 10 bases and J 5 bases, with 21 bases left between them. Written as DNA, the CDR3 is TGTGCCACCCGAGGGGGACCGGGATTAAACGAGCAGTACTTC. Amino acids: CATRGGPGLNEQYF.

This clone was seen once. This chain uses TRBV6-6 with TRBJ2-5; 7 nucleotides align to TRBD1. The CDR3 extends over 13 amino acids. Germline V gene data show CDR1 as MNHNY and CDR2 as SVGAGI (reference sequence). V shed 6 bases and J 4 bases; nucleotides not matched to a gene: 5. This CDR3 is CASRTGVGETQYF. The DNA of the CDR3 is TGTGCCAGCAGAACAGGGGTAGGAGAGACCCAGTACTTC.

This CDR3 is CASSQESGTSGGPPLGEQFF. The CDR3 nucleotides are TGCGCCAGCAGCCAAGAGAGTGGGACTAGCGGGGGTCCTCCCCTGGGTGAGCAGTTCTTC. The chain is built from TRBV4-1 and TRBJ2-1, with TRBD2 matching over 14 bases. The CDR3 loop spans 20 amino acids. From germline, CDR1 is MGHRA and CDR2 YSYEKL. V was pared by 0 bases and J by 9 bases, with 16 bases of the junction left unmatched.

The genes are TRBV30 and TRBJ2-6, with D perhaps TRBD1 (6 bases). Germline V gives CDR1 GTSNPN, CDR2 SVGIG (reference sequence). The CDR3 is 14 amino acids. Trimming took off 3 bases at V and 5 bases at J, with 11 bases between the two ends. The CDR3 sequence: CAWRTGRWANVLTF. The CDR3, as DNA: TGTGCCTGGAGGACAGGCCGGTGGGCCAACGTCCTGACTTTC.

CDR3 sequence: CASSLGMVGEYGYTF. The CDR3 DNA reads as TGCGCCAGCAGCTTGGGGATGGTCGGAGAATATGGCTACACCTTC. This chain connects TRBV5-1 to TRBJ1-2; D not resolved. Trimming left V 0 bases short and J 5 bases short, with 14 bases between. The CDR3 sequence is 15 residues long. Germline-derived CDR1 and CDR2 are SGHRS and YFSETQ.

The V gene is TRBV25-1, the J gene TRBJ2-1, with D maybe TRBD1 (5 bases). CDR1 is MGHDK, CDR2 SYGVNS, per germline. The V end was cut by 1 base, the J end by 4 bases, with 11 bases between. The CDR3 has 15 residues. The CDR3, as DNA: TGTGCCAGCAGTGAATCGGGCAGGGCGTACAATGAGCAGTTCTTC. This translates into CASSESGRAYNEQFF.

The CDR3 bases are TGTGCCAGCAGCACCTCATCCTATGGCTACACCTTC. Protein sequence: CASSTSSYGYTF. The chain carries TRBV5-4 and TRBJ1-2; D not certain. This CDR3 has 12 amino acids. V lost 4 bases to trimming and J lost 4 bases, with 8 bases between them. Germline values: CDR1 SGHNT, CDR2 YYREEE (reference sequence).

The chain has TRBV18 and TRBJ1-1, with unresolved D. Germline values: CDR1 KGHSH, CDR2 LQKENI. Trimming pared 1 base from V and 5 bases from J, leaving 14 bases between. The CDR3 is made up of 15 amino acids. In DNA, the CDR3 is TGTGCCAGCTCACCACGACTCGGTAAAGATACTGAAGCTTTCTTT. This translates into CASSPRLGKDTEAFF.

CDR3 in amino acids: CASSQGPIEKLFF. DNA of the CDR3: TGCGCCAGCAGCCAGGGACCCATTGAAAAACTGTTTTTT. The genes are TRBV4-3 and TRBJ1-4; TRBD1 might be the D (5 bases). Trimming removed 3 bases at V and 7 bases at J, with 9 bases between. The CDR3 has 13 residues. The germline V gene has CDR1 LGHNA and CDR2 YSLEER.

This chain uses TRBV10-3 with TRBJ2-4; no clear D. Trimming shortened V by 3 bases and J by 0 bases, and 12 bases separated the two germline ends. The germline V gene encodes CDR1 ENHRY and CDR2 SYGVKD. This CDR3 contains 16 residues. The CDR3 nucleotides are TGTGCCATCAGTGAACCGGACCCAACAGCCAAAAACATTCAGTACTTC. This codes for CAISEPDPTAKNIQYF.

The chain recombines TRBV29-1 with TRBJ2-3; 14 positions match TRBD2. The CDR3 is 15 amino acids. The germline V gene encodes CDR1 SQVTM and CDR2 ANQGSEA. Trimming took 3 bases from V and 5 from J; bases not matched to a gene: 4. CDR3 sequence (DNA): TGCAGCGTTGACGGGACTAGCGGGAGCTTAGATACGCAGTATTTT. Translating gives CSVDGTSGSLDTQYF.

This chain links TRBV10-1 with TRBJ2-2; 10 bases line up with TRBD2. The ends lost 10 bases at V and 5 bases at J; junction bases unmatched: 16. The CDR3 is 17 amino acids. Germline V gene data show CDR1 as WNHNN and CDR2 as SYGVQD (reference sequence). The CDR3 region is CATAPSGRGPGTGELFF. DNA of the CDR3: TGCGCCACCGCCCCAAGCGGGAGGGGGCCGGGGACCGGGGAGCTGTTTTTT.

V usage is TRBV7-2 and J usage is TRBJ2-2; the match to TRBD2 covers 7 bases. V shed 5 bases and J 4 bases; nucleotides not matched to a gene: 7. Germline assignment: CDR1 SGHTA and CDR2 FQGNSA. This CDR3 has 15 amino acids. CDR3 in amino acids: CASSSRTSSTGELFF. The CDR3 DNA reads as TGTGCCAGCAGCAGCCGGACTAGTAGCACCGGGGAGCTGTTTTTT.